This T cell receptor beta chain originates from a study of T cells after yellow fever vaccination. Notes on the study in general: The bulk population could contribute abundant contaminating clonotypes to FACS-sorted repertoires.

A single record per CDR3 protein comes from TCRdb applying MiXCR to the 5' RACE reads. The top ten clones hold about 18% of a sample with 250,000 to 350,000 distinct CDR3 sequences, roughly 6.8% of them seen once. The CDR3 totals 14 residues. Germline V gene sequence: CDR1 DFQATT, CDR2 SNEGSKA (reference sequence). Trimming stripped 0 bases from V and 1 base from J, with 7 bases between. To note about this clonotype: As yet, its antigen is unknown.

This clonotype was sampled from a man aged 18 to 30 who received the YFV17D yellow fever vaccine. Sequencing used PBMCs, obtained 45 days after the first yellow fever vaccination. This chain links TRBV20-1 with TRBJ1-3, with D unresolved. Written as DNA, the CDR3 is TGCAGTGCTAGAGATTCAGCGTCTGGAAACACCATATATTTT. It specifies CSARDSASGNTIYF.